Shown below are 25 T cell receptor beta chains from a single sample sequenced in a study of blood T cell repertoires in COVID-19 (TCRdb year 2020). The library was obtained by the immunoSEQ multiplex PCR assay. TCRdb obtained this table from immuneACCESS and retained in-frame rearrangements with V and J assigned. These tables miss some clones; where compared with another copy, unresolved V genes account for less than half of the shortfall, and the remainder is unexplained. This sample is represented by about 70,000 clones; more than 75% of them were singletons. About 1.5% of the sample is held by the ten biggest clonotypes. Sequenced: peripheral blood. The source of these receptors is a human donor in a cohort sampled during active COVID-19.

This chain connects TRBV5-6 to TRBJ2-3; 8 bases align to TRBD1. With 1 base clipped from V and 3 bases from J, the junction kept 7 bases outside the gene matches. CDR3 length equals 16 residues. Germline-derived CDR1 and CDR2 are SGHDT and YYEEEE. The CDR3 loop is CASSLLTGAPTDTQYF. For the CDR3, the DNA is TGTGCCAGCAGCTTGCTGACAGGGGCGCCTACAGATACGCAGTATTTT.

V gene TRBV28 combines with J gene TRBJ1-2, with D possibly TRBD1 on 6 matching bases. The CDR3 covers 16 residues. V was cut by 2 bases and J by 0 bases, with 13 bases left in between. CDR1 MDHEN and CDR2 SYDVKM come from the germline V gene. The CDR3 DNA sequence: TGTGCCAGCAGTTTACTCGGGGGGCCTACTAACTATGGCTACACCTTC. This translates into CASSLLGGPTNYGYTF.

This sequence joins TRBV7-2 and TRBJ2-3; D call uncertain. Deletions cut 4 bases from V and 0 bases from J, with 14 bases between. Germline CDR1 reads SGHTA; CDR2 reads FQGNSA. The CDR3 covers 16 residues. The CDR3 loop reads CASSSQWPISTDTQYF. As DNA, the CDR3 is TGTGCCAGCAGCTCCCAATGGCCCATAAGCACAGATACGCAGTATTTT.

V gene TRBV7-2 combines with J gene TRBJ2-6; 11 positions agree with TRBD2. With V trimmed by 3 bases and J by 8 bases, 9 bases remained unmatched. This CDR3 has 17 residues. Germline CDR1 is SGHTA and CDR2 is FQGNSA. The CDR3 here is CASSFGTSGVFTNVLTF. CDR3 sequence (DNA): TGTGCCAGCAGCTTCGGGACTAGCGGTGTTTTTACCAACGTCCTGACTTTC.

The CDR3 sequence is CAWYRGGNEQFF. CDR3 DNA: TGTGCCTGGTATAGGGGTGGTAATGAGCAGTTCTTC. The chain carries TRBV30 and TRBJ2-1, with D perhaps TRBD1 (5 bases). Trimming removed 5 bases at V and 7 bases at J, with 12 bases between. CDR3 size: 12 residues. From germline, CDR1 is GTSNPN and CDR2 SVGIG (reference sequence).

The chain is built from TRBV7-6 and TRBJ1-5; TRBD1 is a possible D gene (5 bases). The germline V gene encodes CDR1 SGHVS and CDR2 FNYEAQ. V lost 5 bases and J lost 0, with 11 bases in between. There are 15 residues in the CDR3. The CDR3 DNA follows: TGTGCCAGCAGCCCTCGGGGGAATAGCAATCAGCCCCAGCATTTT. This sequence encodes CASSPRGNSNQPQHF.

The chain employs TRBV28 and TRBJ1-2; D may be TRBD1 (6 bases). Trimming removed 6 bases at V and 4 bases at J, with 12 bases between. Germline assignment: CDR1 MDHEN and CDR2 SYDVKM. The CDR3 consists of 13 residues. CDR3 protein: CASSEGGGYGYTF. Here the CDR3 DNA reads TGTGCCAGCAGCGAGGGGGGGGGCTATGGCTACACCTTC.

The chain links TRBV24-1 to TRBJ2-1, with D possibly being TRBD2 (5 bases). V gave up 2 bases and J gave up 7 bases, with 23 bases separating them. This CDR3 is built from 18 residues. Germline V gene data show CDR1 as KGHDR and CDR2 as SFDVKD. CDR3 amino acids: CATSDSRGFSLIGNEQFF. The CDR3 DNA sequence: TGTGCCACCAGTGATTCTCGCGGGTTTAGCCTCATCGGGAATGAGCAGTTCTTC.

V is TRBV9 and J is TRBJ2-1; no reliable D call. The germline V gene encodes CDR1 SGDLS and CDR2 YYNGEE. Trimming removed 1 base from V and 5 bases from J, with 13 bases in between. This CDR3 has 15 amino acids. CDR3 amino acids: CASSVNLPPHNEQFF. The CDR3 DNA follows: TGTGCCAGCAGCGTAAACTTGCCCCCCCACAATGAGCAGTTCTTC.

This chain joins TRBV6-5 and TRBJ1-2; TRBD1 aligns across 7 bases. The germline CDR1 and CDR2 sequences are MNHEY and SVGAGI. With V trimmed by 6 bases and J by 0 bases, 1 base remained unmatched. The CDR3 is made up of 13 amino acids. This CDR3 is CASRTGTNYGYTF. CDR3 nucleotide sequence: TGTGCCAGCAGGACAGGGACTAACTATGGCTACACCTTC.

CDR3 coding DNA: TGTGCCAGCAGCTCAGGGGGCGTTAGCACAGATACGCAGTATTTT. It is translated as CASSSGGVSTDTQYF. The chain uses TRBV7-3 and TRBJ2-3, with 8 bases lining up with TRBD1. Germline assignment: CDR1 SGHTA and CDR2 FQGTGA. The V segment lost 4 bases and the J segment 0 bases; nucleotides outside the gene matches: 3. This CDR3 region has 15 residues.

This chain connects TRBV6-5 to TRBJ2-3; 8 bases align to TRBD1. The CDR3 sequence is 14 residues long. The J segment lost 5 bases and the V segment lost 6 bases, leaving 7 bases of the junction unmatched. Germline lookup yields CDR1 MNHEY and CDR2 SVGAGI. The CDR3 DNA reads TGTGCCAGCAGCGGACAGGGTCGGGGAGATACGCAGTATTTT. Translating gives CASSGQGRGDTQYF.

DNA of the CDR3: TGTGCCAGCAGCTTCACTAGCGGGAGTCCAGATACGCAGTATTTT. It specifies CASSFTSGSPDTQYF. The rearrangement uses TRBV7-9 and TRBJ2-3; 11 bases are shared with TRBD2. The length of the CDR3 is 15 residues. The germline V gene has CDR1 SEHNR and CDR2 FQNEAQ (reference sequence). The junction had 3 bases not matched to a gene; V was cut back by 3 bases and J by 4 bases.

This chain uses TRBV12-5 with TRBJ2-1; D is unresolved. The CDR3 sequence is 13 residues long. V was shortened by 1 base and J by 12 bases, with 13 bases between the two germline ends. Germline V gives CDR1 LGHNT, CDR2 FRNRAP. The CDR3 region has the DNA TGTGCTAGTGGTTTGGACGGAGTAATCTGGCAGTTCTTC. This codes for CASGLDGVIWQFF.

J is TRBJ2-5 and V is TRBV5-1; 14 bases are a match to TRBD2. CDR1 and CDR2 from the germline V gene are SGHRS and YFSETQ. The trim removed 3 bases at V and 5 bases at J, leaving 3 bases unmatched. The CDR3 is 15 residues long. The DNA for the CDR3 is TGCGCCAGCAGCTCCTGGACTAGCGGGGGGGAGACCCAGTACTTC. Translation: CASSSWTSGGETQYF.

The genes are TRBV11-3 and TRBJ2-3; 7 bases align to TRBD1. After removal of 5 bases from V and 1 base from J, the junction contained 9 bases not matched to a gene. CDR1 and CDR2 (germline): SGHNT, YENEEA. This CDR3 comprises 16 residues. The chain's CDR3 is CASSPPGGAGTDTQYF. CDR3 nucleotides: TGTGCCAGCAGCCCGCCAGGGGGAGCTGGCACAGATACGCAGTATTTT.

This chain uses TRBV29-1 with TRBJ2-7; 8 positions agree with TRBD1. Looked up from germline, CDR1 is SQVTM and CDR2 is ANQGSEA. There are 12 residues in the CDR3. The V segment lost 7 bases and the J segment 6 bases; nucleotides outside the gene matches: 8. CDR3 sequence reads: CSAVTGDGEQYV. The CDR3 region has the DNA TGCAGCGCCGTGACAGGGGATGGCGAGCAGTACGTC.

This sequence joins TRBV6-5 and TRBJ1-1; 9 bases fit TRBD1. J gave up 11 bases and V 5 bases, and 9 bases lay outside the gene matches. Germline CDR1 and CDR2: MNHEY and SVGAGI. The CDR3 length is 13 residues. CDR3 bases: TGTGCCAGCAGTAGCTACAGGGGGCGCTTTGCTTTCTTT. Residues: CASSSYRGRFAFF.

The chain couples TRBV27 to TRBJ2-2; 7 bases align to TRBD1. The CDR3 contains 14 residues. V dropped 4 bases and J dropped 4; count of bases not matched to a gene: 3. Per germline, CDR1 MNHEY and CDR2 SMNVEV (reference sequence). The CDR3 DNA reads TGTGCCAGCAGTTGGGACAGACCCACCGGGGAGCTGTTTTTT. It codes for CASSWDRPTGELFF.

The chain carries TRBV25-1 and TRBJ2-6; D is undetermined. V shed 6 bases and J shed 0 bases, with 3 bases lying between them. CDR3 size: 13 residues. The V gene's germline CDR1 is MGHDK and CDR2 SYGVNS. The CDR3 bases are TGTGCCAGCAGGGCCTCTGGGGCCAACGTCCTGACTTTC. Translating gives CASRASGANVLTF.

This clone was seen only once. CDR3: CASSKVVRGENTDTQYF. Here the CDR3 DNA reads TGTGCCAGCAGCAAAGTTGTCCGTGGGGAGAACACAGATACGCAGTATTTT. V is TRBV21-1 and J is TRBJ2-3; TRBD2, as called in the table, went unchecked against the DNA. TRBV21-1 is a pseudogene segment. This CDR3 comprises 17 residues.

The chain uses TRBV4-1 and TRBJ2-1; the D gene is possibly TRBD2 (6 bases). The V end was cut by 1 base, the J end by 2 bases, with 9 bases between. CDR3 length equals 15 residues. Germline loops: CDR1 MGHRA, CDR2 YSYEKL. CDR3 protein: CASSQAIAAYNEQFF. In nucleotides, the CDR3 is TGCGCCAGCAGCCAAGCAATAGCGGCCTACAATGAGCAGTTCTTC.

This clone came up once. The chain's CDR3 is CASTLWTGGNEQFF. CDR3 bases: TGTGCCAGTACTCTTTGGACAGGGGGCAATGAGCAGTTCTTC. The rearrangement uses TRBV19 and TRBJ2-1; the match to TRBD1 covers 10 bases. The CDR3 extends over 14 amino acids. From germline, CDR1 is LNHDA and CDR2 SQIVND (reference sequence). The ends lost 7 bases at V and 6 bases at J; junction bases unmatched: 6.

The chain recombines TRBV5-4 with TRBJ2-3; the D is unclear. Germline V gene data show CDR1 as SGHNT and CDR2 as YYREEE (reference sequence). The length of the CDR3 is 18 residues. Deletions cut 7 bases from V and 0 bases from J, with 24 bases between. CDR3 DNA: TGTGCCAGCGGAGCTTTGGGTACGCGTCGAGGTAGCACAGATACGCAGTATTTT. As protein: CASGALGTRRGSTDTQYF.

The chain uses TRBV27 and TRBJ1-5, with a tentative D call TRBD1 (5 bases). With 5 bases removed from V and 6 bases from J, the gap between germline ends came to 14 bases. From germline, CDR1 is MNHEY and CDR2 SMNVEV (reference sequence). This CDR3 comprises 14 residues. The CDR3 DNA is TGTGCCAGCAGTCTACTGGGGGGGGTTCAGCCCCAGCATTTT. This codes for CASSLLGGVQPQHF.